The 5 T cell receptor beta chains reported below all come from one sample, sequenced in a study of blood T cell repertoires in COVID-19. Clones were sequenced by immunoSEQ multiplex PCR, and TCRdb holds only the in-frame ones, with some missing. The profile shows more than 150,000 clones, about 80% of them singletons. Sequencing was done on a sample of PBMCs or T cells enriched from blood (not recorded which). The receptor source for this set is a man in his 60s who had been exposed to COVID-19.

This chain connects TRBV19 to TRBJ2-7; maybe TRBD2 (5 bases). Trimming shortened V by 1 base and J by 2 bases, and 12 bases separated the two germline ends. Germline V CDR1 and CDR2: LNHDA, SQIVND (reference sequence). The CDR3 has 15 residues. The CDR3 nucleotides are TGTGCCAGTAGTATAGGGACTGGACCCACCTACGAGCAGTACTTC. Translated, it gives CASSIGTGPTYEQYF.

This clone was counted between two and nine times. The J gene is TRBJ1-1, the V gene TRBV5-1, with 10 bases matching TRBD1. The CDR3 is 14 amino acids. Germline values: CDR1 SGHRS, CDR2 YFSETQ. The trim removed 5 bases at V and 3 bases at J, leaving 4 bases unmatched. CDR3 residues: CASRPGTGDTEAFF. CDR3 bases: TGCGCCAGCAGGCCCGGGACAGGGGACACTGAAGCTTTCTTT.

This clone was picked up one time. The CDR3 here is CASSLGPGGLSYEQYF. The CDR3 DNA reads as TGTGCCAGCAGCTTAGGCCCCGGCGGGCTATCCTACGAGCAGTACTTC. The rearrangement uses TRBV13 and TRBJ2-7; a weak D match, TRBD2 (5 bases). CDR1 PRHDT and CDR2 FYEKMQ come from the germline V gene (reference sequence). The CDR3 is made up of 16 amino acids. Trimming cost V 0 bases and J 1 base, with 13 bases left between them. The full variable domain, its missing parts supplied by reference TRBV13 and TRBJ2-7, is AAGVIQSPRHLIKEKRETATLKCYPIPRHDTVYWYQQGPGQDPQFLISFYEKMQSDKGSIPDRFSAQQFSDYHSELNMSSLELGDSALYFCASSLGPGGLSYEQYFGPGTRLTVT.

This rearrangement joins TRBV20-1 to TRBJ1-5, with a weak D call TRBD1 (6 bases). The CDR3 is 15 amino acids. The V gene's germline CDR1 is DFQATT and CDR2 SNEGSKA (reference sequence). Trimming pared 3 bases from V and 0 bases from J, leaving 12 bases between. This CDR3 reads CSASQARGSNQPQHF. Here the CDR3 DNA reads TGCAGTGCTAGTCAGGCCAGGGGTAGCAATCAGCCCCAGCATTTT.

This CDR3 reads CAWSTSGRITGELFF. The CDR3 DNA is TGTGCCTGGAGTACAAGCGGGCGTATCACCGGGGAGCTGTTTTTT. The gene calls are TRBV30 and TRBJ2-2; D may be TRBD2 (6 bases). Germline-derived CDR1 and CDR2 are GTSNPN and SVGIG (reference sequence). The CDR3 sequence is 15 residues long. Deletions cut 2 bases from V and 4 bases from J, with 14 bases between.